Presented here are 13 T cell receptor beta chains from one specimen sequenced in a study of cytomegalovirus exposure and HLA in healthy donors. The repertoire was sequenced with immunoSEQ multiplex PCR; TCRdb's copy has only in-frame clones and lacks some. The sample carries about 89,000 clones, less than 90% recorded once. Sequenced input: PBMCs. Every receptor here comes from a woman aged 18-35 years in good health and CMV-seropositive.

This clone has a handful of counts. The chain carries TRBV6-1 and TRBJ2-7, with D perhaps matching TRBD2 (6 bases). V lost 3 bases to trimming and J lost 4 bases, with 16 bases between them. Germline CDR1 and CDR2: MNHNS and SASEGT. This CDR3 is 15 amino acids long. The CDR3 region has the DNA TGTGCCAGCAGTGAGGGTGGGCTAGCGTTGTACGAGCAGTACTTC. It encodes CASSEGGLALYEQYF.

This clone has only a few counts. DNA for the CDR3: TGTGCCAGCCGGAGGGGCGGATACGAGCAGTACTTC. This gives the protein CASRRGGYEQYF. This rearrangement joins TRBV6-6 to TRBJ2-7, with D possibly being TRBD2 (6 bases). The germline V and J ends were trimmed by 8 bases and 4 bases, with 12 bases remaining between them. The CDR3 has 12 amino acids. CDR1 MNHNY and CDR2 SVGAGI come from the germline V gene (reference sequence).

This clone has just one count. The chain couples TRBV2 to TRBJ1-5; possible D gene TRBD1, 6 bases. Germline V gene sequence: CDR1 SNHLY, CDR2 FYNNEI. This CDR3 is 14 amino acids long. The V and J ends lost 10 bases and 2 bases respectively, with 15 bases between them. CDR3 coding DNA: TGTGCCATAGCACAGGGTCCGCGCAATCAGCCCCAGCATTTT. Protein sequence: CAIAQGPRNQPQHF. Full variable domain (missing parts from reference TRBV2 and TRBJ1-5): EPEVTQTPSHQVTQMGQEVILRCVPISNHLYFYWYRQILGQKVEFLVSFYNNEISEKSEIFDDQFSVERPDGSNFTLKIRSTKLEDSAMYFCAIAQGPRNQPQHFGDGTRLSIL.

Notes on this clone: One end of the junction varies from germline; a read error may be responsible. V gene TRBV7-9 combines with J gene TRBJ2-7; 10 bases match TRBD1. Germline CDR1 is SEHNR and CDR2 is FQNEAQ (reference sequence). This CDR3 is built from 9 residues. The CDR3 is CASSLDRGF. The CDR3 nucleotides are TGTGCCAGCAGCTTGGACAGGGGGTTC.

The V call is TRBV19, the J call TRBJ2-2; tentative D call: TRBD1 (6 bases). Trimming took off 5 bases at V and 5 bases at J, with 15 bases between the two ends. The germline gives CDR1 LNHDA, CDR2 SQIVND (reference sequence). The CDR3 length is 15 residues. The CDR3 DNA is TGTGCCAGTAGTTTGGACAGTATTGAAACCGGGGAGCTGTTTTTT. As protein: CASSLDSIETGELFF.

The CDR3 sequence: CASSGHEGWEKLFF. The CDR3 DNA reads TGTGCCAGCAGCGGCCACGAGGGTTGGGAAAAACTGTTTTTT. This chain connects TRBV7-9 to TRBJ1-4; D ambiguous. The CDR3 extends over 14 amino acids. Germline CDR1 reads SEHNR; CDR2 reads FQNEAQ (reference sequence). The V end was cut by 5 bases, the J end by 8 bases, with 15 bases between.

This chain joins TRBV6-1 and TRBJ1-5, with D unresolved. CDR1 is MNHNS and CDR2 is SASEGT in the germline V gene. CDR3 length: 13 residues. V gave up 6 bases and J gave up 5 bases, with 11 bases separating them. CDR3 protein: CASRREPHQPQHF. The CDR3 nucleotides read TGTGCCAGCAGGAGGGAACCCCATCAGCCCCAGCATTTT.

The chain's CDR3 is CASSLRQGLEKLFF. The CDR3 DNA reads as TGTGCCAGCAGCCTACGACAGGGGCTAGAAAAACTGTTTTTT. The chain couples TRBV13 to TRBJ1-4; 8 bases are a match to TRBD1. J was trimmed by 8 bases and V by 5 bases; bases with no gene match: 7. The V gene's germline CDR1 is PRHDT and CDR2 FYEKMQ (reference sequence). CDR3 length: 14 amino acids.

DNA for the CDR3: TGTGCCAGCAGCGGGCCGGGAGGACGGGCTTATGGCTACACCTTC. It yields the protein CASSGPGGRAYGYTF. This chain joins TRBV6-6 and TRBJ1-2; D uncertain. V lost 6 bases, J lost 5 bases, and 19 bases lay in between. There are 15 residues in the CDR3. Per germline, CDR1 MNHNY and CDR2 SVGAGI (reference sequence).

CDR3 sequence reads: CASSPTRSGGLYEQYF. In nucleotides, the CDR3 is TGCGCCAGCAGTCCGACAAGAAGCGGGGGCCTCTACGAGCAGTACTTC. The chain has TRBV10-1 and TRBJ2-7; 8 bases fit TRBD2. Germline assignment: CDR1 WNHNN and CDR2 SYGVQD (reference sequence). Trimming at V came to 5 bases and at J to 3 bases, leaving 12 bases not matched to a gene. This CDR3 region has 16 residues.

The chain has TRBV2 and TRBJ2-7, with TRBD1 identical over 9 bases. This CDR3 region has 14 residues. The germline CDR1 and CDR2 sequences are SNHLY and FYNNEI. Losses at the gene ends were 4 bases for V and 1 base for J; bases not matched to a gene: 2. For the CDR3, the DNA is TGTGCCAGCAGTGCCGGGACAGGGTCCTACGAGCAGTACTTC. Encoded protein: CASSAGTGSYEQYF.

The chain couples TRBV6-5 to TRBJ1-2; 9 nucleotides align to TRBD1. The ends lost 0 bases at V and 4 bases at J; junction bases unmatched: 3. Germline CDR1 reads MNHEY; CDR2 reads SVGAGI. This CDR3 is 15 amino acids long. The CDR3 region is CASSYSGTGIYGYTF. The CDR3 nucleotides are TGTGCCAGCAGTTACTCAGGGACAGGGATCTATGGCTACACCTTC.

J is TRBJ1-2 and V is TRBV5-1, with 7 bases matching TRBD1. J was trimmed by 6 bases and V by 3 bases; bases with no gene match: 8. Germline V gene data show CDR1 as SGHRS and CDR2 as YFSETQ. This CDR3 region has 14 residues. The CDR3 protein is CASSSLQGSHGYTF. CDR3 DNA: TGCGCCAGCAGCTCGTTACAGGGGTCTCATGGCTACACCTTC.